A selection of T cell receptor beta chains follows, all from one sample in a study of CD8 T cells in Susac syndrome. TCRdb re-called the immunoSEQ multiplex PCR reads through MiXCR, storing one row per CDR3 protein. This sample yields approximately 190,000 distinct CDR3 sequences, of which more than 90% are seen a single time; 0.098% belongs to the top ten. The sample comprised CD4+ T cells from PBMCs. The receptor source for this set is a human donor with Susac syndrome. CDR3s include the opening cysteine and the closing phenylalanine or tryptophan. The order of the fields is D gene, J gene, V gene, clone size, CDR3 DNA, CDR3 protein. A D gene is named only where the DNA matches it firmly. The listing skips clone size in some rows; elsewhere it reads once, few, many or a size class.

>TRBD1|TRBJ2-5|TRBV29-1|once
TGCAGCGTTGGGGACAGGGCTGGAGAGACCCAGTACTTC
CSVGDRAGETQYF
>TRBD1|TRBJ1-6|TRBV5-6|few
TGTGCCAGCAGCTTAGGACAGGGGGGGCATTCACCCCTCCACTTT
CASSLGQGGHSPLHF
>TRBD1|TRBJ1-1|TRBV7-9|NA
TGTGCCAGCAGCTTAGGTCCCGGGACAGGGGTGCGGTCTGAAGCTTTCTTT
CASSLGPGTGVRSEAFF
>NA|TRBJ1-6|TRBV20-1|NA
TGCAGTGCTAGAGACAAGCCCCGGGACCCCCTCCACTTT
CSARDKPRDPLHF
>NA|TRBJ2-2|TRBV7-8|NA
TGTGCCAGCAGCCCCCGCCCTCTCACCGGGGAGCTGTTTTTT
CASSPRPLTGELFF
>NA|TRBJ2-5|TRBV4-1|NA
TGCGCCAGCAGCCAAGAGAACTCGAATGCCCCTTGGGGAGAGACCCAGTACTTC
CASSQENSNAPWGETQYF
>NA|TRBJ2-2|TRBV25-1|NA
TGTGCCAGCAGTTCCCTATTCGGGGGATGGACCGGGGAGCTGTTTTTT
CASSSLFGGWTGELFF
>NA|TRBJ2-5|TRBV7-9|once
TGTGCCAGCAGTCTCGACAGCCCAGAGACCCAGTACTTC
CASSLDSPETQYF
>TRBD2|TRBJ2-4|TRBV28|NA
TGTGCCAGCAGTCTCCCTGGGTCGGCGGGGGTAGCCAAAAACATTCAGTACTTC
CASSLPGSAGVAKNIQYF
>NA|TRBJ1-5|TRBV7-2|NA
TGTGCCAGCAGCCATCGGGACAACAATCAGCCCCAGCATTTT
CASSHRDNNQPQHF
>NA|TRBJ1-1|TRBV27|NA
TGTGCCAGCAGCTCCCTCGCCGTGTCAATGAACACTGAAGCTTTCTTT
CASSSLAVSMNTEAFF
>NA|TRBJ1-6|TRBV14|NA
TGTGCCAGCAGCCAATTAACAGCTAATTCACCCCTCCACTTT
CASSQLTANSPLHF
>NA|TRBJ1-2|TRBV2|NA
TGTGCCAGCAAGGACAACAACTATGGCTACACCTTC
CASKDNNYGYTF
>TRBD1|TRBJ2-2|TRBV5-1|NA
TGCGCCAGTGCTACAGGGGCGAACACCGGGGAGCTGTTTTTT
CASATGANTGELFF
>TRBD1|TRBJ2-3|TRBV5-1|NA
TGCGCCAGCAGCTCTCCAAAGGACAGGAGCACAGATACGCAGTATTTT
CASSSPKDRSTDTQYF
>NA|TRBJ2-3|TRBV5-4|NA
TGTGCCAGCAGCTTGGCGGCCGCGCTGAATACGCAGTATTTT
CASSLAAALNTQYF
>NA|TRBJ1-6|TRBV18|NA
TGTGCCAGCTCACTGGGGAATTCACCCCTCCACTTT
CASSLGNSPLHF
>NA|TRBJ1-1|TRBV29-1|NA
TGCAGCGTCGCCACCCGGAAAGCTGAAGCTTTCTTT
CSVATRKAEAFF
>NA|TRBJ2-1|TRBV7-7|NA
TGTGCTAGCAGCTTAACCGGACTAAACAATGAGCAGTTCTTC
CASSLTGLNNEQFF
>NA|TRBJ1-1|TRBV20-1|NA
TGCAGTGCTAGACAGTTGAACACTGAAGCTTTCTTT
CSARQLNTEAFF
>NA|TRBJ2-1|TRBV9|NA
TGTGCCAGCAGCACCAGTACAGGGCTGGGGGTCTTC
CASSTSTGLGVF
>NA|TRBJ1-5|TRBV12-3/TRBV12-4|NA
TGTGCCAGCAGTTTACAGGGAAGACCCCATCAGCCCCAGCATTTT
CASSLQGRPHQPQHF
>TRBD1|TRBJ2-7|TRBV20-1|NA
TGCAGTGCTGAACCAACAGGGGCCGAGCAGTACTTC
CSAEPTGAEQYF
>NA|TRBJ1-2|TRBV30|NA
TGTGCCTGGAGTGTACAGATTGCTGGACGCGGCTACACCTTC
CAWSVQIAGRGYTF
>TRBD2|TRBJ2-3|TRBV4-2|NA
TGTGCCAGCAGCCAAGATCCCCCGGGCGGCGGGGGGGCGACAGATACGCAGTATTTT
CASSQDPPGGGGATDTQYF
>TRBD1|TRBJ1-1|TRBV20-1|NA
TGCAGTGCTAGGGACAGGAGGGCGAACACTGAAGCTTTCTTT
CSARDRRANTEAFF
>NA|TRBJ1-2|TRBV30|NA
TGTGCCTGGAGTCGTGGGGGGCCGGACGGCTACACCTTC
CAWSRGGPDGYTF
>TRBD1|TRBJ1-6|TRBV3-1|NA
TGTGCCAGCAGCCCCTTGGGACAGGGGCGATCACCCCTCCACTTT
CASSPLGQGRSPLHF
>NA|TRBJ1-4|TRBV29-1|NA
TGCAGCGCGCTAGGGGTCTTCTCTAATGAAAAACTGTTTTTT
CSALGVFSNEKLFF
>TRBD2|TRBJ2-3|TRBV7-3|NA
TGTGCCAGCAGCTCCGTAGCGGGGGAGACAGATACGCAGTATTTT
CASSSVAGETDTQYF
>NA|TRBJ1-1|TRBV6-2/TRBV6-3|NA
TGTGCCAGCGAACTGATGAGGAACACTGAAGCTTTCTTT
CASELMRNTEAFF
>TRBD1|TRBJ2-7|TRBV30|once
TGTGCCTGGAGTGGGACAGGGAGGTACGAGCAGTACTTC
CAWSGTGRYEQYF
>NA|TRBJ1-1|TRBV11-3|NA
TGTGCCAGCAGCCTCTCGAACGCTGAAGCTTTCTTT
CASSLSNAEAFF
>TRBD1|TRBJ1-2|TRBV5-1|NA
TGCGCCAGCAGCTTGGCGGGACAGTATAACTATGGCTACACCTTC
CASSLAGQYNYGYTF
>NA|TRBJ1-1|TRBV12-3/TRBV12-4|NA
TGTGCCAGCAGTTTCAGGGTGCCAGGAGCGAACACTGAAGCTTTCTTT
CASSFRVPGANTEAFF
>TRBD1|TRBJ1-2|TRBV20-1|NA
TGCAGTGCTAGCCTCAGGGGGCAGGGTAACTATGGCTACACCTTC
CSASLRGQGNYGYTF
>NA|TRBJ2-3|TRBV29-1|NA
TGCAGCGTTGCCGGGGTGGCAGATACGCAGTATTTT
CSVAGVADTQYF
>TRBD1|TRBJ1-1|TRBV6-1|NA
TGTGCCAGCAGTGACCTGGGACAGGGTAGGACTGAAGCTTTCTTT
CASSDLGQGRTEAFF
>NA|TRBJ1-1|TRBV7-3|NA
TGTGCCAGCAGCTTAATCCCGGACGGTGGTGCTGAAGCTTTCTTT
CASSLIPDGGAEAFF
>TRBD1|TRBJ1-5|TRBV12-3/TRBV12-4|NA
TGTGCCAGCAGCCGCCCACAGGGGAAGCCCCAGCATTTT
CASSRPQGKPQHF
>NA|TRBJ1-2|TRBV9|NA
TGTGCCAGCAGCGTGGACAGAGGGGATGGCTACACCTTC
CASSVDRGDGYTF
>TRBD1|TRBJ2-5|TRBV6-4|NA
TGTGCCAGCAGTCAGGACAGGGGGAACCAAGAGACCCAGTACTTC
CASSQDRGNQETQYF
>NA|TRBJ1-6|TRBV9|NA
TGTGCCAGCAGCGTAGAGGGGGGGACCTGGTCACCCCTCCACTTT
CASSVEGGTWSPLHF
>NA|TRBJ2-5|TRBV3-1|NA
TGTGCCAGCAGCCAAGCTCCCCTAGGGGTGCAAGAGACCCAGTACTTC
CASSQAPLGVQETQYF
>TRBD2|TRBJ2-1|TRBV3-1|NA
TGTGCCAGCAGCCAAGAACTAGCGTACAATGAGCAGTTCTTC
CASSQELAYNEQFF
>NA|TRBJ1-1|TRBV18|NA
TGTGCCAGCTCACCCCTAGGGGACACTGAAGCTTTCTTT
CASSPLGDTEAFF
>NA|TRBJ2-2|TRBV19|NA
TGTGCCAGTAGTATAAGAGGGCTAGCCGCGAACACCGGGGAGCTGTTTTTT
CASSIRGLAANTGELFF
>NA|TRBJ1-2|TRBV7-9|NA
TGTGCCAGCAGCTTTGGACCTAACTATGGCTACACCTTC
CASSFGPNYGYTF
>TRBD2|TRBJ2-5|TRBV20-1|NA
TGCAGTGCTAGAGATTTGATTGGACTACTAGCGGGGGGGAAGGAGACCCAGTACTTC
CSARDLIGLLAGGKETQYF
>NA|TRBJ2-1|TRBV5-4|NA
TGTGCCAGCAGCTGGGAAAGGGGGATCGGCAAGAATGAGCAGTTCTTC
CASSWERGIGKNEQFF
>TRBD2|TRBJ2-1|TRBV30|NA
TGTGCCTGGATTACCAAGCGGGGGGCGTACAATGAGCAGTTCTTC
CAWITKRGAYNEQFF
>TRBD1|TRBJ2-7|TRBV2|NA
TGTGCCAGCAGTGTCCTCCGGGACAGGGGCGAGCAGTACTTC
CASSVLRDRGEQYF